This T cell receptor beta chain was recorded in a study of cytomegalovirus exposure and HLA in healthy donors. At the level of the study: Around 180 million T cells yielded over 90 million unique TCR beta sequences in earlier analysis.

Findings of the study overall: In a later analysis, TCR beta V- and J-gene trimming showed a link to a missense DCLRE1C variant. Earlier results showed most TCR beta V segments being productive about 87% or about 30% of the time. Some 16,000 TCR beta sequences were associated with HLA alleles at 0.05 false discovery rate in a later analysis.

V dropped 0 bases and J dropped 2; count of bases not matched to a gene: 6. This CDR3 is built from 16 residues. Looked up from germline, CDR1 is SGHRS and CDR2 is YFSETQ. About this clone itself: What it binds is not known.

13 Jbeta primers and 60 Vbeta primers were used for the PCR. Sequencing was performed with immunoSEQ multiplex PCR; in TCRdb, only in-frame clones are kept and a portion is missing. Here the sample spans about 180,000 clones, about 80% being singletons. This TCR came from a man in his 60s in good health and CMV-seronegative. Specimen: PBMCs. The chain couples TRBV5-1 to TRBJ2-3, with 7 bases matching TRBD2. CDR3 region: CASSLVPGGNTDTQYF. CDR3 bases: TGCGCCAGCAGCTTGGTTCCGGGGGGAAACACAGATACGCAGTATTTT.